This TCR beta chain emerged from a study of blood T cell repertoires in COVID-19. Study-level background: The samples span acute and convalescent COVID-19 from the United States, Italy and Spain. From T cells, B-cell-depleted T cells, or PBMCs came the material, which was cDNA or gDNA.

Authors' methods: The authors estimated nucleated cell counts from reference gene primer amplification. Repertoires were generated with immunoSEQ multiplex PCR, while TCRdb's copy carries only in-frame clones and drops some. V and J calls and clone size follow that table, whereas D and trimming were derived from the DNA. The sample shows about 280,000 clones, approximately 91% of them seen only once. The germline CDR1 and CDR2 sequences are LNHDA and SQIVND (reference sequence). Trimming left V 3 bases short and J 11 bases short, with 10 bases between. The CDR3 length is 11 residues. The specimen sequenced was peripheral blood. The rearrangement joins TRBV19 to TRBJ1-1, with a possible D match to TRBD1 (6 bases). This clonotype was sampled from a man aged 18 to 29 with active or convalescent COVID-19. The CDR3: CASSIGGRAFF. The DNA of the CDR3 is TGTGCCAGTAGTATTGGGGGCAGGGCTTTCTTT.